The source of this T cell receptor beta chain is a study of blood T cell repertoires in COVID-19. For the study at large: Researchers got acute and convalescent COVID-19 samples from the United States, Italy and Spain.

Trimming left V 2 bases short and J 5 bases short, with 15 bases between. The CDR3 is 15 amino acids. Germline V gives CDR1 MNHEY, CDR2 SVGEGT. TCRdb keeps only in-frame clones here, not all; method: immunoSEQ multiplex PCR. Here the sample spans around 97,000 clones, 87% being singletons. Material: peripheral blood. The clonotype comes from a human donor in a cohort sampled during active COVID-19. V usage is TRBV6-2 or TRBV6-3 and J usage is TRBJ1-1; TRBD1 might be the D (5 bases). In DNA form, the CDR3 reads TGTGCCAGCAGTTACCCCCGGGGGGGTGGGACTGAAGCTTTCTTT. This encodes CASSYPRGGGTEAFF.